This record covers a single TCR beta chain. An end of the junction does not agree with germline; a read error may underlie this. This sample stems from a study of blood T cell repertoires in COVID-19. On the study more broadly: T cells, B-cell-depleted T cells, or PBMCs supplied cDNA or gDNA.

The protocol was immunoSEQ multiplex PCR, while the TCRdb copy is restricted to in-frame clones and leaves out a portion. The sample holds 55,000 to 70,000 clones; about 80% are singletons and the top ten take approximately 3.5%. Per germline, CDR1 MNHEY and CDR2 SVGAGI. The CDR3 spans 15 residues. The clonotype comes from an elderly woman with acute or convalescent COVID-19. This chain links TRBV6-5 with TRBJ2-7; no firm D call. Sequencing was carried out using peripheral blood. In DNA, the CDR3 is TGTGCCAGCAGTAACTCGCCCAGCGATGCCTACGAGCAGTACTTC. It is translated as CASSNSPSDAYEQYF.